This is a list of T cell receptor beta chains from one sample in a study of shared clonotypes between healthy human individuals. The repertoire was sequenced with immunoSEQ multiplex PCR; TCRdb's copy has only in-frame clones and lacks some. The sample has 950,000 to 1,100,000 clones, roughly 80% seen once. Sequenced sample: memory CD4+ T cells sorted from blood. The receptors here all came from a man younger than 35 in good health. The CDR3 runs from the conserved cysteine through the conserved F or W. A D gene is named only where the DNA matches it firmly. The size entry is marked missing in some rows and otherwise reads once, few, many or a size class.

>.|15|.|TRBV5-4|TRBJ2-1
CASSRDLSSYNEQFF
TGTGCCAGCAGTCGGGACTTGAGCTCCTACAATGAGCAGTTCTTC
>TRBD2|16|.|TRBV5-6|TRBJ2-3
CASSFGAGGPRDTQYF
TGTGCCAGCAGCTTTGGTGCGGGGGGGCCAAGGGATACGCAGTATTTT
>.|13|.|TRBV27|TRBJ1-5
CASSFRQNQPQHF
TGTGCCAGCAGTTTTAGGCAGAATCAGCCCCAGCATTTT
>TRBD2|16|.|TRBV7-9|TRBJ2-5
CASSLVTVAGGETQYF
TGTGCCAGCAGCTTAGTAACGGTAGCGGGAGGAGAGACCCAGTACTTC
>.|11|.|TRBV10-3|TRBJ1-6
CASGGNSPLHF
TGTGCCAGCGGAGGGAATTCACCCCTCCACTTT
>.|15|.|TRBV5-1|TRBJ1-4
CASSSMTGGDEKLFF
TGCGCCAGCAGCTCCATGACAGGAGGGGATGAAAAACTGTTTTTT
>.|13|.|TRBV5-1|TRBJ2-5
CASCLGGGETQYF
TGCGCCAGCTGCCTGGGGGGCGGTGAGACCCAGTACTTC
>TRBD1|15|.|TRBV19|TRBJ1-3
CASSPTGVKGNTIYF
TGTGCCAGTAGTCCCACAGGGGTGAAAGGAAACACCATATATTTT
>TRBD2|12|.|TRBV29-1|TRBJ2-1
CTGLAAYNEQFF
TGCACCGGACTAGCGGCTTACAATGAGCAGTTCTTC
>TRBD2|16|.|TRBV6-4|TRBJ2-1
CASSQASGGAYNEQFF
TGTGCCAGCAGCCAAGCTAGCGGGGGGGCCTACAATGAGCAGTTCTTC
>.|18|.|TRBV7-8|TRBJ1-1
CASSPRGRANTGNTEAFF
TGTGCCAGCAGCCCACGAGGGCGAGCGAATACTGGGAACACTGAAGCTTTCTTT
>.|15|.|TRBV19|TRBJ2-6
CASSEGVSGANVLTF
TGTGCCAGCTCAGAGGGAGTAAGTGGGGCCAACGTCCTGACTTTC
>TRBD1|16|.|TRBV5-1|TRBJ2-7
CASSSHGTGYSGEQYF
TGCGCCAGCAGCTCCCATGGGACAGGGTATTCGGGCGAGCAGTACTTC
>TRBD1|16|.|TRBV6-1|TRBJ2-3
CASSETLTGGTDTQYF
TGTGCCAGCAGTGAAACCCTGACAGGGGGCACAGATACGCAGTATTTT
>.|13|.|TRBV10-3|TRBJ2-5
CAISESIKETQYF
TGTGCCATCAGTGAGTCAATCAAAGAGACCCAGTACTTC
>TRBD1|16|.|TRBV27|TRBJ1-1
CASSLSRGGANTEAFF
TGTGCCAGCAGTTTATCGAGAGGGGGCGCGAACACTGAAGCTTTCTTT
>.|13|few|TRBV25-1|TRBJ1-1
CASSESAGYEAFF
TGTGCCAGCAGTGAATCCGCAGGGTATGAAGCTTTCTTT
>TRBD1|15|.|TRBV28|TRBJ1-4
CASSLRTGPNEKLFF
TGTGCCAGCAGTTTACGGACAGGCCCTAATGAAAAACTGTTTTTT
>TRBD1|16|once|TRBV11-2|TRBJ1-4
CASSVDRVTGVEKLFF
TGTGCCAGCAGCGTCGACAGGGTTACGGGAGTGGAAAAACTGTTTTTT
>TRBD2|13|.|TRBV28|TRBJ2-7
CASSGRGVHEQYF
TGTGCCAGCAGCGGACGGGGGGTCCACGAGCAGTACTTC
>.|16|.|TRBV5-6|TRBJ2-2
CASSLAGGTNTGELFF
TGTGCCAGCAGCTTGGCGGGGGGCACGAACACCGGGGAGCTGTTTTTT
>TRBD1|15|.|TRBV7-9|TRBJ2-1
CASTSKKTGDHEQFF
TGTGCCAGCACCTCGAAAAAGACAGGGGATCATGAGCAGTTCTTC
>.|15|once|TRBV21-1|TRBJ1-6
CASSTGAKNNSPLHF
TGTGCCAGTTCGACAGGGGCTAAGAATAATTCACCCCTCCACTTT
>TRBD2|15|.|TRBV18|TRBJ2-1
CASSPLAGNNNEQFF
TGTGCCAGCTCGCCTCTAGCGGGGAATAACAATGAGCAGTTCTTC
>.|15|.|TRBV9|TRBJ2-2
CASSVDGSKFGELFF
TGTGCCAGCAGCGTTGATGGGTCCAAGTTCGGGGAGCTGTTTTTT
>TRBD1|15|.|TRBV28|TRBJ1-5
CASSEQRDSWQPQHF
TGTGCCAGCAGCGAACAAAGGGACAGTTGGCAGCCCCAGCATTTT
>.|17|.|TRBV4-1|TRBJ2-1
CASSHLPGPSARNEQFF
TGCGCCAGCAGCCACCTCCCGGGACCCTCGGCCCGTAATGAGCAGTTCTTC
>.|15|once|TRBV4-1|TRBJ2-2
CASSKTASWGGELFF
TGCGCCAGCAGCAAAACAGCTAGCTGGGGCGGGGAGCTGTTTTTT
>TRBD1|14|.|TRBV28|TRBJ2-7
CASSLDRGSYEQYF
TGTGCCAGCAGTCTCGACAGGGGCTCCTACGAGCAGTACTTC
>.|14|.|TRBV19|TRBJ2-3
CASSREFSTDTQYF
TGTGCCAGTAGTAGAGAGTTTAGCACAGATACGCAGTATTTT
>TRBD2|15|.|TRBV2|TRBJ2-7
CASSEAGAGGYEQYF
TGTGCCAGCAGTGAAGCGGGCGCGGGGGGCTACGAGCAGTACTTC
>TRBD1|15|.|TRBV2|TRBJ2-3
CASRDRDRVTDTQYF
TGTGCCAGCAGGGACCGGGACAGGGTGACAGATACGCAGTATTTT
>TRBD1|16|.|TRBV5-6|TRBJ2-1
CASRVGTGERFNEQFF
TGTGCCAGCAGGGTCGGGACAGGGGAGCGATTCAATGAGCAGTTCTTC
>TRBD1|14|once|TRBV4-3|TRBJ2-5
CASSPGQGYETQYF
TGCGCCAGCAGCCCTGGACAGGGTTACGAGACCCAGTACTTC
>TRBD2|16|.|TRBV5-1|TRBJ2-3
CASSKRAGEGTDTQYF
TGCGCCAGCAGCAAACGAGCGGGGGAGGGCACAGATACGCAGTATTTT
>.|15|many|TRBV9|TRBJ2-6
CASSLTTSGANVLTF
TGTGCCAGCAGCCTTACTACCTCTGGGGCCAACGTCCTGACTTTC
>TRBD2|16|once|TRBV19|TRBJ2-5
CASSIEGGSIGETQYF
TGTGCCAGTAGTATAGAGGGCGGGAGTATCGGGGAGACCCAGTACTTC
>.|16|.|TRBV9|TRBJ1-4
CASSVGAARRGEKLFF
TGTGCCAGCAGCGTAGGTGCCGCTCGGCGGGGTGAAAAACTGTTTTTT
>.|12|.|TRBV5-1|TRBJ1-2
CASSGNNYGYTF
TGCGCCAGCAGCGGCAATAACTATGGCTACACCTTC
>.|14|.|TRBV7-3|TRBJ2-1
CASSLAGSYNEQFF
TGTGCCAGCAGCTTAGCCGGCTCCTACAATGAGCAGTTCTTC
>TRBD2|13|few|TRBV30|TRBJ2-5
CAWRTSGGQTQYF
TGTGCCTGGAGGACTAGCGGCGGCCAGACCCAGTACTTC
>.|12|.|TRBV6-6|TRBJ1-1
CASSYESTEAFF
TGTGCCAGCAGTTACGAGTCCACTGAAGCTTTCTTT
>.|14|few|TRBV5-1|TRBJ1-6
CASSLGDGKSPLHF
TGCGCCAGCAGCTTGGGGGACGGAAAATCACCCCTCCACTTT
>.|12|few|TRBV19|TRBJ1-1
CASSSGDTEAFF
TGTGCCAGTAGTTCGGGGGACACTGAAGCTTTCTTT
>.|12|.|TRBV7-9|TRBJ2-7
CASSLKTYEQYF
TGTGCCAGCAGCCTAAAAACCTACGAGCAGTACTTC